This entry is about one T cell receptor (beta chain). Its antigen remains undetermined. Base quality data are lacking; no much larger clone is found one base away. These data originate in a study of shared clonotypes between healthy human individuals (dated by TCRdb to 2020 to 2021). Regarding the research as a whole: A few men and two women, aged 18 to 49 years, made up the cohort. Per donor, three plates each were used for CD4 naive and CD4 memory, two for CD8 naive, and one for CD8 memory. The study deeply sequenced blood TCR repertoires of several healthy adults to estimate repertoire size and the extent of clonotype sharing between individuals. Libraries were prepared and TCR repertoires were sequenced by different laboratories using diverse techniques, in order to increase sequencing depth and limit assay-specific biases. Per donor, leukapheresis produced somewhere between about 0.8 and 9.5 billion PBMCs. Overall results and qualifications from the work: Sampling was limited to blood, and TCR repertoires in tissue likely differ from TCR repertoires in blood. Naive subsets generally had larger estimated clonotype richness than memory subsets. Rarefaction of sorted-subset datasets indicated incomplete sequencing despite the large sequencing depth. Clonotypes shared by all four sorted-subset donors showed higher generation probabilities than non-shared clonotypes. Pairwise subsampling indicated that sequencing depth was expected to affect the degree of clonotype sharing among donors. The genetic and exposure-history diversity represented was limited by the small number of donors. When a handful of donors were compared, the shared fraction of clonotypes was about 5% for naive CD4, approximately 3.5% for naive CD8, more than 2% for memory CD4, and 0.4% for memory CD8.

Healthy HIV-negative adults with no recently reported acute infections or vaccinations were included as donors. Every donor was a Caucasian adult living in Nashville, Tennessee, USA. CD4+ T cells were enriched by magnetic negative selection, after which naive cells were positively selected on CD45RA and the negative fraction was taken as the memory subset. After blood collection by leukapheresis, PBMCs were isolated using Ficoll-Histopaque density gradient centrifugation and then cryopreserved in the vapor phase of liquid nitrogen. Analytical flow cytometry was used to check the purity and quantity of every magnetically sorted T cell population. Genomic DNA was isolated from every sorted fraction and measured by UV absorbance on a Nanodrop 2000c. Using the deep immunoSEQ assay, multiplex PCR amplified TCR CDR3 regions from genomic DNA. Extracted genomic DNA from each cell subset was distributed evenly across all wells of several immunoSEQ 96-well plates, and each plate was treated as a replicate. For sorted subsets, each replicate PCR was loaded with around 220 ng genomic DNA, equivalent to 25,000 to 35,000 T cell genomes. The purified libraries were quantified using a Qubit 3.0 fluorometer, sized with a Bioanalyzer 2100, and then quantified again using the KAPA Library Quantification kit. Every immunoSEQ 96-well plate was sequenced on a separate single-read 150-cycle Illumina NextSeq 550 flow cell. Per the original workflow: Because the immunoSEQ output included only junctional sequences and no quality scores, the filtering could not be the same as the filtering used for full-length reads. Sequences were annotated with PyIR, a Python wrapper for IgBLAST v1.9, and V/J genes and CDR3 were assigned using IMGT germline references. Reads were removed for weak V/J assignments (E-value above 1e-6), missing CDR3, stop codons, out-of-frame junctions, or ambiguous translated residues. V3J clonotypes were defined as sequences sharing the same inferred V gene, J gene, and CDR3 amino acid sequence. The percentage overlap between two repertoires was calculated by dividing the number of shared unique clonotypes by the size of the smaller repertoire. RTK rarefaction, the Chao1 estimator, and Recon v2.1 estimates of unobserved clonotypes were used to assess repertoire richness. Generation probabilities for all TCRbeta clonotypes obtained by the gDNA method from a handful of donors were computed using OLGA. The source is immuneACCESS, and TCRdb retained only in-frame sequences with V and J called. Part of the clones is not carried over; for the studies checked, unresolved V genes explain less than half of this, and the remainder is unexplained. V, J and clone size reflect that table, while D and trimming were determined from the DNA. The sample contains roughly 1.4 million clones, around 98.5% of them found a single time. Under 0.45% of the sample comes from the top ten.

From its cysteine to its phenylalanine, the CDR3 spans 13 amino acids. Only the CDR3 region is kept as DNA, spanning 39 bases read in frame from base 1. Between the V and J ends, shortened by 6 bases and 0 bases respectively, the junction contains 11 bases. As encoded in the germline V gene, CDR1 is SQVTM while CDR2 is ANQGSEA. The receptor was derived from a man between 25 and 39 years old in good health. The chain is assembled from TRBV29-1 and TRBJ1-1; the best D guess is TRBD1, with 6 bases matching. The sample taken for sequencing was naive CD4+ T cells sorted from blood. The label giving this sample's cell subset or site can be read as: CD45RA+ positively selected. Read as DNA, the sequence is TGCAGCGTGCGGGGGGCCGTGAACACTGAAGCTTTCTTT. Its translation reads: CSVRGAVNTEAFF.